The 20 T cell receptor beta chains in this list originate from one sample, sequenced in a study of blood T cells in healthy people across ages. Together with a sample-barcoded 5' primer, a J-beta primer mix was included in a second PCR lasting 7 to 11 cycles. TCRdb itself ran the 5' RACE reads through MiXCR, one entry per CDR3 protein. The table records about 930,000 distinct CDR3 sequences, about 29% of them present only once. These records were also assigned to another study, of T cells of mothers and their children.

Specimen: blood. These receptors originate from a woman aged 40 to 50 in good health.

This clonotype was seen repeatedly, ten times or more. CDR3 in amino acids: CSARTGGRGEQYF. In nucleotides, the CDR3 is TGCAGTGCCCGTACAGGGGGGCGAGGGGAGCAGTACTTC. J is TRBJ2-7 and V is TRBV20-1; 8 bases match TRBD1. The CDR3 totals 13 residues. The J segment lost 7 bases and the V segment lost 6 bases, leaving 11 bases of the junction unmatched. Germline CDR1 and CDR2: DFQATT and SNEGSKA (reference sequence).

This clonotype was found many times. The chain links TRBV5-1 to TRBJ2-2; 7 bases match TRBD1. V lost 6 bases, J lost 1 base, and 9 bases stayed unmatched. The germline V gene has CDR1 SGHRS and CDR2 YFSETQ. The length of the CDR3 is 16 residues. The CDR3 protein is CASIQDRIENTGELFF. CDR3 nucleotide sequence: TGCGCCAGCATACAGGACAGGATTGAGAACACCGGGGAGCTGTTTTTT.

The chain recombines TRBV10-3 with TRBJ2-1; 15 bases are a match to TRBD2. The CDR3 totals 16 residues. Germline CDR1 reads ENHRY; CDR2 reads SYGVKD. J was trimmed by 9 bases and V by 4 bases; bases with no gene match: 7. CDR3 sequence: CAISAEPGLAGGEQFF. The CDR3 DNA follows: TGTGCCATCAGTGCGGAACCGGGACTAGCGGGAGGTGAGCAGTTCTTC.

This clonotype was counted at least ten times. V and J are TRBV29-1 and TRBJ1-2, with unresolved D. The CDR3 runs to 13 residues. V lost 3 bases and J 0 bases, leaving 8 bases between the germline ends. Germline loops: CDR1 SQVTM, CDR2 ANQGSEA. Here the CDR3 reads CSVDLQPNYGYTF. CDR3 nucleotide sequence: TGCAGCGTTGATCTACAGCCTAACTATGGCTACACCTTC.

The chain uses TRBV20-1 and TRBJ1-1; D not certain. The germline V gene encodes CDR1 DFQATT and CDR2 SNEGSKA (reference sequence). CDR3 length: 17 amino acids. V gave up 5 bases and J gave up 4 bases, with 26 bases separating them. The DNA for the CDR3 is TGCAGTGCTGAAGATAGTGGCAGTTATACTTACGGCACTGAAGCTTTCTTT. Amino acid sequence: CSAEDSGSYTYGTEAFF.

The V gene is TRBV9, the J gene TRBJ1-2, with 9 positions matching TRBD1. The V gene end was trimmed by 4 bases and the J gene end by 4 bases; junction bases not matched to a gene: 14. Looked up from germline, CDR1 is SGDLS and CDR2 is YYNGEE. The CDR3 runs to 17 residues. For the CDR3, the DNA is TGTGCCAGCAGCACTCCACCGGGACAGGGCTTGGGCTATGGCTACACCTTC. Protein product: CASSTPPGQGLGYGYTF.

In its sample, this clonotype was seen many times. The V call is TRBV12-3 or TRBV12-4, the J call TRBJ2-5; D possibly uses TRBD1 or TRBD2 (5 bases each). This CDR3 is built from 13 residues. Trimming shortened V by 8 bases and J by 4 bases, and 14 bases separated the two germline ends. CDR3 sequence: CASQVRGRETQYF. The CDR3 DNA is TGTGCCAGCCAAGTCCGGGGACGAGAGACCCAGTACTTC.

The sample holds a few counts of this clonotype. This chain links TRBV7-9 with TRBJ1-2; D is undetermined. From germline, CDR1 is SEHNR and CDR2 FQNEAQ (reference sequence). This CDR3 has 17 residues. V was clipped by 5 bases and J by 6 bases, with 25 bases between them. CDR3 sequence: CASSPTSAHSLRNGYTF. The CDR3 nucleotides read TGTGCCAGCAGCCCGACGAGCGCACACTCCCTGCGCAATGGCTACACCTTC.

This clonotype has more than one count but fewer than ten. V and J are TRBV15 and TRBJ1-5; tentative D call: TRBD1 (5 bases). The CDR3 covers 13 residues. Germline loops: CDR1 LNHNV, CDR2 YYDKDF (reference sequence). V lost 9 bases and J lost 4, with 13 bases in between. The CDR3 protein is CATQGEGNQPQHF. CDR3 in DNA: TGTGCCACTCAAGGGGAGGGTAATCAGCCCCAGCATTTT. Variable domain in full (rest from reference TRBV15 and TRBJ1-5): DAMVIQNPRYQVTQFGKPVTLSCSQTLNHNVMYWYQQKSSQAPKLLFHYYDKDFNNEADTPDNFQSRRPNTSFCFLDIRSPGLGDTAMYLCATQGEGNQPQHFGDGTRLSIL.

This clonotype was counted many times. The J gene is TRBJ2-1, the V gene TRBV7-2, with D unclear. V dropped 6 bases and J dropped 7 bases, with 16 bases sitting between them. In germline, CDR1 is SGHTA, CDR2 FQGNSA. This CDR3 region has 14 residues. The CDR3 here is CASSHYTPRNEQFF. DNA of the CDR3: TGTGCCAGCAGTCATTATACCCCTCGAAATGAGCAGTTCTTC.

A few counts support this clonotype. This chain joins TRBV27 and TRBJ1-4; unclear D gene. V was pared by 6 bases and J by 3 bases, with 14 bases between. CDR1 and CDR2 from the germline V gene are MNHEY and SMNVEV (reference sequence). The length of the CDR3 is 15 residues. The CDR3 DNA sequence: TGTGCCAGCAGATCTCAGTGGGGATCTAATGAAAAACTGTTTTTT. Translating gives CASRSQWGSNEKLFF.

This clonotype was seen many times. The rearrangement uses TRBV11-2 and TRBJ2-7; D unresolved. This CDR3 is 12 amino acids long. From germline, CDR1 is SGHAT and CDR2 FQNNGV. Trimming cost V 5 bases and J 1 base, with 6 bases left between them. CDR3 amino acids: CASSTRSYEQYF. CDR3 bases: TGTGCCAGCAGCACCCGATCCTACGAGCAGTACTTC. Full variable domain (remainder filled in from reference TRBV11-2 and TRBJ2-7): EAGVAQSPRYKIIEKRQSVAFWCNPISGHATLYWYQQILGQGPKLLIQFQNNGVVDDSQLPKDRFSAERLKGVDSTLKIQPAKLEDSAVYLCASSTRSYEQYFGPGTRLTVT.

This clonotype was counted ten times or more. CDR3 residues: CASSDGIRSYNEQFF. The CDR3 coding sequence is TGTGCCAGCAGCGATGGGATCCGCTCCTACAATGAGCAGTTCTTC. The chain employs TRBV7-3 and TRBJ2-1; D unclear. Per the germline V gene, CDR1 is SGHTA and CDR2 is FQGTGA. The CDR3 loop spans 15 amino acids. V dropped 5 bases and J dropped 0 bases, with 11 bases sitting between them.

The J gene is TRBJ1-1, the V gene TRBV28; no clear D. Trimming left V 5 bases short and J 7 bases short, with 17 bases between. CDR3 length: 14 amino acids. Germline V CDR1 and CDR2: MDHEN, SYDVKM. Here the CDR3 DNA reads TGTGCCAGCAGTCTCGAACCCGCCTCGGGTGAAGCTTTCTTT. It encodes CASSLEPASGEAFF.

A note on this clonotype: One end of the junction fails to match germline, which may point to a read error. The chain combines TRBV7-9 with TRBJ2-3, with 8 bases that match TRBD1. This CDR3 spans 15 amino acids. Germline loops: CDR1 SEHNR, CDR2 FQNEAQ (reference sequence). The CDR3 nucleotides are TGTGTCAGCAGCTTAGGACAGGGCCCCACAGATACGCAGTATTTT. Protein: CVSSLGQGPTDTQYF.

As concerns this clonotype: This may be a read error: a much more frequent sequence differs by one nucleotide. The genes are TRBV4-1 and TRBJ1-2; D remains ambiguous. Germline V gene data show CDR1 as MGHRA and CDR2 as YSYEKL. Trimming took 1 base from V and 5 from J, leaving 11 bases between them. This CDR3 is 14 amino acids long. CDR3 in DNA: TGCGCCAGCAGCCAAGTGGAAACATCGTATGGCTACACCTTC. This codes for CASSQVETSYGYTF.

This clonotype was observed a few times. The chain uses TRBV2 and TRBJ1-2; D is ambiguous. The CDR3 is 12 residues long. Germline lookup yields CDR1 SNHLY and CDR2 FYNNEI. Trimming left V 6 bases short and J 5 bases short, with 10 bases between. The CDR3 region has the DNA TGTGCCAGCAGGGCCCTTGGGTATGGCTACACCTTC. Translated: CASRALGYGYTF.

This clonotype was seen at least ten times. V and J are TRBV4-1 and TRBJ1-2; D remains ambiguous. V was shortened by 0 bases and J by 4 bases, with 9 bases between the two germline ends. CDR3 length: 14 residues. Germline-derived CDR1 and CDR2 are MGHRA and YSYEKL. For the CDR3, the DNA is TGCGCCAGCAGCCAAGATCGGGGTAGCTATGGCTACACCTTC. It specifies CASSQDRGSYGYTF.

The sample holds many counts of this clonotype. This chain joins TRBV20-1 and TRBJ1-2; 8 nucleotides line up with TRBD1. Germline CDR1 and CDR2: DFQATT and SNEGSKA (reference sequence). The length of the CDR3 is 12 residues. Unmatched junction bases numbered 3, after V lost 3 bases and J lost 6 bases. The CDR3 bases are TGCAGTGCTAGCGAGACAGGGGATGGCTACACCTTC. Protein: CSASETGDGYTF.

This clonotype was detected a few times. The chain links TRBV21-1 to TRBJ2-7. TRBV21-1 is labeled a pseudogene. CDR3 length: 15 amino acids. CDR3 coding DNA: TGTGCCAGCAGCAAAGAAGCCAGGTTCTTCTACGAGCAGTACTTC. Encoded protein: CASSKEARFFYEQYF.